This T cell receptor beta chain was observed in a study of blood T cell repertoires in COVID-19. Trimming cost V 4 bases and J 4 bases, with 5 bases left between them. Germline V lookup: CDR1 SGHRS, CDR2 YFSETQ. This CDR3 is built from 11 residues. Produced via immunoSEQ multiplex PCR; TCRdb's table is partial and in-frame only. The sample consists of 150,000 to 180,000 clones, approximately 92% of them appearing once. This clone was seen a few times. Sequenced material: peripheral blood. This TCR was recovered from a woman aged 40 to 50 with acute or convalescent COVID-19. The chain is built from TRBV5-1 and TRBJ1-2; no clear D. The chain's CDR3 is CASSAGYGYTF. CDR3 DNA sequence: TGCGCCAGCAGCGCGGGCTATGGCTACACCTTC.